The 17 T cell receptor beta chains below come from one sample, sequenced in a study of OX40 agonist ivuxolimab in advanced cancers. Using immunoSEQ multiplex PCR, the repertoire was profiled, and TCRdb retains in-frame clones only, with some absent. The repertoire holds tens of thousands of clones, with around 88% as singletons. Here the sequenced sample was CD4+ or CD8+ T cells sorted from blood, taken in a trial of the OX40 agonist ivuxolimab. These receptor sequences come from an adult with an advanced solid tumor such as melanoma, head and neck, liver or kidney cancer.

With regard to this clone: Mismatch with germline at one junction end may stem from a read error. V gene TRBV10-2 combines with J gene TRBJ1-1; 8 bases fit TRBD1. The CDR3 is made up of 14 amino acids. Per germline, CDR1 WSHSY and CDR2 SAAADI. CDR3 sequence reads: CASSADRENSEAFF. The CDR3 DNA reads TGCGCCAGCAGTGCGGACAGGGAGAACAGTGAAGCTTTCTTT.

The chain recombines TRBV28 with TRBJ2-7; D might be TRBD1 or TRBD2, each matching 6 bases. The CDR3 spans 15 residues. Trimming removed 5 bases at V and 2 bases at J, with 16 bases between. The V gene's germline CDR1 is MDHEN and CDR2 SYDVKM. The CDR3 spells CASSLGGTITYEQYF. CDR3 DNA: TGTGCCAGCAGTCTGGGGGGCACAATTACCTACGAGCAGTACTTC.

The rearrangement uses TRBV5-4 and TRBJ2-6; D unresolved. The germline V gene encodes CDR1 SGHNT and CDR2 YYREEE (reference sequence). Trimming left V 3 bases short and J 0 bases short, with 7 bases between. The CDR3 runs 15 residues. The CDR3 region has the DNA TGTGCCAGCAGCTCAAGTTCCTCTGGGGCCAACGTCCTGACTTTC. It codes for CASSSSSSGANVLTF.

This clone was seen only once. The V gene is TRBV6-1, the J gene TRBJ2-7, with a tentative D call TRBD2 (6 bases). Trimming removed 8 bases from V and 0 bases from J, with 14 bases in between. Looked up from germline, CDR1 is MNHNS and CDR2 is SASEGT. The CDR3 totals 14 residues. The DNA for the CDR3 is TGTGCCAGCCCCCGCCCCGGGAGCTCCTACGAGCAGTACTTC. This encodes CASPRPGSSYEQYF.

J is TRBJ2-7 and V is TRBV27; 10 positions agree with TRBD1. Germline CDR1 reads MNHEY; CDR2 reads SMNVEV (reference sequence). The CDR3 has 15 amino acids. J was trimmed by 1 base and V by 5 bases; bases with no gene match: 5. The CDR3 DNA is TGTGCCAGCAGTCCTACGGGACAGGGGTCCTACGAGCAGTACTTC. This encodes CASSPTGQGSYEQYF.

The chain links TRBV6-6 to TRBJ2-5, with 10 positions matching TRBD2. Germline CDR1 is MNHNY and CDR2 is SVGAGI (reference sequence). Trimming took 6 bases from V and 1 from J; bases not matched to a gene: 8. There are 16 residues in the CDR3. In DNA form, the CDR3 reads TGTGCCAGCAGACAAAGACTAGCGGGTCCCCAAGAGACCCAGTACTTC. Its translation is CASRQRLAGPQETQYF.

CDR3 sequence (DNA): TGTGCCAGCAGTTTACCCGGGGGGGACAGGGAATTATATGGCTACACCTTC. Its translation: CASSLPGGDRELYGYTF. The chain joins TRBV28 to TRBJ1-2; TRBD1 matches 9 bases. V lost 2 bases to trimming and J lost 5 bases; unmatched junction nucleotides: 12. The CDR3 is made up of 17 amino acids. Looked up from germline, CDR1 is MDHEN and CDR2 is SYDVKM.

The V and J genes are TRBV27 and TRBJ1-2; 7 nucleotides agree with TRBD1. Germline CDR1 is MNHEY and CDR2 is SMNVEV (reference sequence). The CDR3 runs 14 residues. J was trimmed by 4 bases and V by 6 bases; bases with no gene match: 8. The CDR3 bases are TGTGCCAGCAGGGGCGGAGGGGGCTTCTATGGCTACACCTTC. It encodes CASRGGGGFYGYTF.

This clone was seen once. The chain uses TRBV7-3 and TRBJ2-5, with D uncertain. This CDR3 contains 13 residues. Germline V gene data show CDR1 as SGHTA and CDR2 as FQGTGA. V gave up 2 bases and J gave up 2 bases, with 6 bases separating them. This chain's CDR3 is CASSLDGQETQYF. As DNA, the CDR3 is TGTGCCAGCAGCTTAGACGGGCAAGAGACCCAGTACTTC.

The rearrangement links TRBV6-1 to TRBJ1-2, with D uncertain. Germline-derived CDR1 and CDR2 are MNHNS and SASEGT. V gave up 4 bases and J gave up 5 bases, with 11 bases separating them. The CDR3 extends over 13 amino acids. The CDR3 loop reads CASSAGTTYGYTF. The CDR3 DNA reads TGTGCCAGCAGTGCCGGAACCACTTATGGCTACACCTTC.

The gene calls are TRBV15 and TRBJ1-2; D is undetermined. The V gene's germline CDR1 is LNHNV and CDR2 YYDKDF (reference sequence). CDR3 size: 12 residues. V lost 0 bases, J lost 1 base, and 0 bases lay in between. The CDR3 spells CATSRDNYGYTF. CDR3 sequence (DNA): TGTGCCACCAGCAGAGATAACTATGGCTACACCTTC.

This clone occurred once. The chain links TRBV10-3 to TRBJ2-3, with 14 bases fitting TRBD2. The germline V gene encodes CDR1 ENHRY and CDR2 SYGVKD. The V segment lost 6 bases and the J segment 3 bases; nucleotides outside the gene matches: 8. The CDR3 extends over 17 amino acids. The CDR3 coding sequence is TGTGCCATCAGCTTTGGACTAGCGGGGGGTAAGACAGATACGCAGTATTTT. Amino acids: CAISFGLAGGKTDTQYF.

The chain combines TRBV7-2 with TRBJ1-5, with D unclear. Germline V gene data show CDR1 as SGHTA and CDR2 as FQGNSA. The CDR3 sequence is 13 residues long. Trimming shortened V by 4 bases and J by 0 bases, and 4 bases separated the two germline ends. The CDR3 reads CASSSNSNQPQHF. The CDR3 nucleotides are TGTGCCAGCAGCTCCAATAGCAATCAGCCCCAGCATTTT.

V and J are TRBV29-1 and TRBJ2-5; the D is unclear. V shed 2 bases and J shed 0 bases, with 16 bases lying between them. CDR1 and CDR2 from the germline V gene are SQVTM and ANQGSEA. The CDR3 extends over 16 amino acids. This CDR3 reads CSVEFPEAAHQETQYF. Here the CDR3 DNA reads TGCAGCGTTGAATTCCCCGAGGCAGCCCACCAAGAGACCCAGTACTTC. Full variable domain (missing parts from reference TRBV29-1 and TRBJ2-5): SAVISQKPSRDICQRGTSLTIQCQVDSQVTMMFWYRQQPGQSLTLIATANQGSEATYESGFVIDKFPISRPNLTFSTLTVSNMSPEDSSIYLCSVEFPEAAHQETQYFGPGTRLLVL.

The chain carries TRBV28 and TRBJ2-1; 7 positions match TRBD1. Trimming removed 6 bases from V and 8 bases from J; junction bases left unmatched: 7. The CDR3 has 13 amino acids. Germline loops: CDR1 MDHEN, CDR2 SYDVKM. As DNA, the CDR3 is TGTGCCAGCAGAGGACAGGCGTTGGATGAGCAGTTCTTC. Translation: CASRGQALDEQFF.

The rearrangement links TRBV4-1 to TRBJ2-1, with a weak D call TRBD2 (6 bases). Germline CDR1 reads MGHRA; CDR2 reads YSYEKL. The CDR3 is 16 amino acids. V dropped 4 bases and J dropped 3 bases, with 16 bases sitting between them. The CDR3 sequence: CASSPIGREYYNEQFF. The CDR3 bases are TGCGCCAGCAGCCCAATCGGCCGGGAGTACTACAATGAGCAGTTCTTC.

A few counts support this clone. The chain joins TRBV6-5 to TRBJ1-1; TRBD1 matches 9 bases. The CDR3 is 13 residues long. CDR1 is MNHEY, CDR2 SVGAGI, per germline. J was trimmed by 4 bases and V by 6 bases; bases with no gene match: 3. The DNA for the CDR3 is TGTGCCAGCAGGGACAGGGGTGGCACTGAAGCTTTCTTT. Translated, it gives CASRDRGGTEAFF.